This entry lists 25 T cell receptor beta chains sequenced from one sample in a study of cytomegalovirus exposure and HLA in healthy donors. PCR amplification relied on 60 Vbeta primers (plus 13 Jbeta primers). Sequenced by immunoSEQ multiplex PCR; TCRdb stores in-frame clones only, minus some. The table includes 180,000 or so clones, 60% to 85% detected once. The sample comprised PBMCs. These receptors were taken from a female donor in good health and CMV-seronegative.

This clone was counted a single time. The V gene is TRBV28, the J gene TRBJ2-4, with D possibly being TRBD1 (5 bases). Germline loops: CDR1 MDHEN, CDR2 SYDVKM. The CDR3 consists of 15 residues. V was pared by 3 bases and J by 3 bases, with 12 bases between. In nucleotides, the CDR3 is TGTGCCAGCAGTTTTCCTCAGGGCGGCAAAAACATTCAGTACTTC. Translation gives CASSFPQGGKNIQYF. Full variable domain (remainder filled in from reference TRBV28 and TRBJ2-4): DVKVTQSSRYLVKRTGEKVFLECVQDMDHENMFWYRQDPGLGLRLIYFSYDVKMKEKGDIPEGYSVSREKKERFSLILESASTNQTSMYLCASSFPQGGKNIQYFGAGTRLSVL.

The chain has TRBV7-2 and TRBJ1-2, with no clear D. The germline V and J ends were trimmed by 1 base and 8 bases, with 17 bases remaining between them. This CDR3 is built from 15 residues. CDR1 SGHTA and CDR2 FQGNSA come from the germline V gene. The CDR3: CASSLDSFLPRGYTF. CDR3 DNA sequence: TGTGCCAGCAGCTTAGACTCCTTCCTACCTCGAGGCTACACCTTC.

This chain joins TRBV6-5 and TRBJ2-5; D might be TRBD2 (6 bases). Germline assignment: CDR1 MNHEY and CDR2 SVGAGI. The ends were cut back, 4 bases at V and 5 bases at J, with 14 bases in the middle. CDR3 length equals 14 residues. The CDR3 nucleotides are TGTGCCAGCAGTTCTCGCCGCGGAGGGGAGACCCAGTACTTC. It specifies CASSSRRGGETQYF.

The chain recombines TRBV19 with TRBJ1-1, with 8 nucleotides matching TRBD1. The V gene end was trimmed by 6 bases and the J gene end by 9 bases; junction bases not matched to a gene: 21. Germline V lookup: CDR1 LNHDA, CDR2 SQIVND (reference sequence). The CDR3 has 17 amino acids. The CDR3 reads CASSISLTRTGQGQAFF. The CDR3, as DNA: TGTGCCAGTAGCATCTCCCTCACCAGGACAGGGCAGGGACAAGCTTTCTTT.

CDR3 protein: CASSLVVGTSASYEQYF. In nucleotides, the CDR3 is TGTGCCAGCAGCTTGGTAGTCGGGACTAGCGCGTCCTACGAGCAGTACTTC. The chain carries TRBV5-4 and TRBJ2-7, with 10 bases aligning to TRBD2. Germline loops: CDR1 SGHNT, CDR2 YYREEE (reference sequence). The CDR3 spans 17 residues. The trim removed 0 bases at V and 1 base at J, leaving 7 bases unmatched.

For this clone: Compared with germline, one end of the junction differs, possibly owing to a read error. The chain uses TRBV6-5 and TRBJ2-7, with TRBD1 identical over 9 bases. CDR1 MNHEY and CDR2 SVGAGI come from the germline V gene. The CDR3 has 13 amino acids. The CDR3 loop reads CASSANRGREPYF. The CDR3 DNA is TGTGCCAGCAGTGCAAACAGGGGGCGTGAGCCGTACTTC.

The chain links TRBV4-3 to TRBJ2-3; D is possibly TRBD2 (6 bases). Germline CDR1 is LGHNA and CDR2 is YSLEER. V was cut by 4 bases and J by 9 bases, with 26 bases left in between. The CDR3 loop spans 17 amino acids. The CDR3 sequence is CASSRLPVGGGAATQYF. DNA of the CDR3: TGCGCCAGCAGCCGTCTCCCGGTAGGCGGCGGGGCCGCGACGCAGTATTTT.

CDR3 amino acids: CASSIGGTPYEQYF. The DNA for the CDR3 is TGTGCCAGTAGTATTGGCGGGACCCCCTACGAGCAGTACTTC. The rearrangement joins TRBV19 to TRBJ2-7, with D perhaps matching TRBD2 (6 bases). The germline CDR1 and CDR2 sequences are LNHDA and SQIVND (reference sequence). The V gene lost 3 bases and the J gene lost 2 bases, with 11 bases spanning the gap. CDR3 size: 14 residues.

The rearrangement links TRBV30 to TRBJ2-7; D might be TRBD2 (7 bases). Germline V gene lookup returns CDR1 GTSNPN and CDR2 SVGIG (reference sequence). This CDR3 has 13 amino acids. V was trimmed by 3 bases and J by 7 bases, leaving 16 bases between them. The CDR3 sequence is CAWSGGPPGEQYF. CDR3 in DNA: TGTGCCTGGAGCGGGGGGCCCCCTGGAGAGCAGTACTTC. Based on the CDR3 plus reference TRBV30 and TRBJ2-7, the full variable domain is SQTIHQWPATLVQPVGSPLSLECTVEGTSNPNLYWYRQAAGRGLQLLFYSVGIGQISSEVPQNLSASRPQDRQFILSSKKLLLSDSGFYLCAWSGGPPGEQYFGPGTRLTVT.

This clone was recorded only once. The rearrangement joins TRBV2 to TRBJ1-1; 7 bases match TRBD1. CDR3 length equals 16 residues. Germline values: CDR1 SNHLY, CDR2 FYNNEI. V lost 5 bases to trimming and J lost 0 bases; unmatched junction nucleotides: 9. The CDR3 sequence is CASSLQGGLLNTEAFF. The CDR3 nucleotides read TGTGCCAGCAGTCTTCAGGGGGGTTTGTTGAACACTGAAGCTTTCTTT.

The chain links TRBV30 to TRBJ2-7; D not resolved. CDR3 size: 14 residues. The germline CDR1 and CDR2 sequences are GTSNPN and SVGIG (reference sequence). V gave up 3 bases and J gave up 1 base, with 13 bases separating them. Here the CDR3 reads CAWSLLGLSYEQYF. Written as DNA, the CDR3 is TGTGCCTGGAGCCTCCTCGGGTTGTCCTACGAGCAGTACTTC. The whole variable domain, remainder taken from reference TRBV30 and TRBJ2-7, is SQTIHQWPATLVQPVGSPLSLECTVEGTSNPNLYWYRQAAGRGLQLLFYSVGIGQISSEVPQNLSASRPQDRQFILSSKKLLLSDSGFYLCAWSLLGLSYEQYFGPGTRLTVT.

The chain has TRBV19 and TRBJ1-2; tentatively, D is TRBD1 (5 bases). This CDR3 is 14 amino acids long. Germline loops: CDR1 LNHDA, CDR2 SQIVND (reference sequence). V dropped 10 bases and J dropped 7 bases, with 22 bases sitting between them. The CDR3 sequence is CATPATGSWGGYTF. As DNA, the CDR3 is TGTGCCACCCCTGCTACAGGTTCTTGGGGTGGCTACACCTTC.

The chain recombines TRBV10-3 with TRBJ2-3, with 7 bases lining up with TRBD2. With V trimmed by 8 bases and J by 3 bases, 5 bases remained unmatched. Per germline, CDR1 ENHRY and CDR2 SYGVKD. The CDR3 is made up of 13 amino acids. The CDR3 sequence is CAIGGSGTDTQYF. The CDR3 DNA reads as TGTGCCATCGGGGGTAGCGGGACAGATACGCAGTATTTT.

This chain connects TRBV19 to TRBJ2-1, with 9 bases aligning to TRBD2. CDR3 size: 18 residues. CDR1 and CDR2 from the germline V gene are LNHDA and SQIVND (reference sequence). Germline trimming cut 4 bases from V and 3 bases from J; bases unmatched to any gene: 13. CDR3 in amino acids: CASSRGLSSGSIYNEQFF. CDR3 in DNA: TGTGCCAGTAGTAGAGGGTTGAGTAGCGGGAGCATCTACAATGAGCAGTTCTTC.

This clone turned up a few times. The chain carries TRBV5-1 and TRBJ2-1; no definite D call. The CDR3 spans 16 residues. Trimming pared 0 bases from V and 2 bases from J, leaving 12 bases between. In germline, CDR1 is SGHRS, CDR2 YFSETQ. DNA for the CDR3: TGCGCCAGCAGCTTGGAGCTTATAAGTCCCTACAATGAGCAGTTCTTC. Translated: CASSLELISPYNEQFF.

The chain uses TRBV18 and TRBJ1-1, with TRBD1 matching 7 bases. The CDR3 is made up of 13 amino acids. V dropped 4 bases and J dropped 3; count of bases not matched to a gene: 2. Per germline, CDR1 KGHSH and CDR2 LQKENI. The CDR3 protein is CASSRGTDTEAFF. As DNA, the CDR3 is TGTGCCAGCTCACGCGGGACAGACACTGAAGCTTTCTTT.

The V gene is TRBV28, the J gene TRBJ2-5; D not resolved. This CDR3 is 13 amino acids long. The germline V and J ends were trimmed by 3 bases and 7 bases, with 12 bases remaining between them. The V gene's germline CDR1 is MDHEN and CDR2 SYDVKM. CDR3 in amino acids: CASSFPFQVTQYF. The CDR3 DNA reads as TGTGCCAGCAGTTTCCCTTTCCAGGTGACCCAGTACTTC. Drawing the rest from reference TRBV28 and TRBJ2-5, the complete variable domain is DVKVTQSSRYLVKRTGEKVFLECVQDMDHENMFWYRQDPGLGLRLIYFSYDVKMKEKGDIPEGYSVSREKKERFSLILESASTNQTSMYLCASSFPFQVTQYFGPGTRLLVL.

The chain has TRBV14 and TRBJ2-3; 8 bases agree with TRBD2. The junction had 13 bases not matched to a gene; V was cut back by 3 bases and J by 2 bases. CDR3 size: 18 residues. In germline, CDR1 is SGHDN, CDR2 FVKESK. The CDR3 region has the DNA TGTGCCAGCAGCCACCACGCAGCGAGCGGGAGAGTCACAGATACGCAGTATTTT. It specifies CASSHHAASGRVTDTQYF.

The V call is TRBV27, the J call TRBJ1-1; 8 positions match TRBD1. In germline, CDR1 is MNHEY, CDR2 SMNVEV (reference sequence). The CDR3 has 17 residues. With V trimmed by 6 bases and J by 4 bases, 16 bases remained unmatched. The CDR3 region is CASRPGQGATWVTEAFF. CDR3 DNA: TGTGCCAGCAGGCCTGGACAGGGTGCAACGTGGGTCACTGAAGCTTTCTTT.

As regards this clone: At one boundary the junction diverges from the germline segment, which might be a read error. The J gene is TRBJ2-4, the V gene TRBV6-1; weak D call: TRBD2 (6 bases). Germline CDR1 reads MNHNS; CDR2 reads SASEGT. CDR3 size: 17 residues. Written as DNA, the CDR3 is TGTGCCAGCAGTGAACCCCTCGCAAGGGAGGCCAAAAACAGTCAGTACTTC. Residues: CASSEPLAREAKNSQYF.

V gene TRBV9 combines with J gene TRBJ2-5; perhaps TRBD1 as D (6 bases). The CDR3 runs 16 residues. V lost 0 bases to trimming and J lost 1 base, with 13 bases between them. The germline CDR1 and CDR2 sequences are SGDLS and YYNGEE. The CDR3 DNA is TGTGCCAGCAGCGTAGCGATAGACAGGTCCCAAGAGACCCAGTACTTC. This encodes CASSVAIDRSQETQYF.

The chain has TRBV7-8 and TRBJ2-1, with TRBD2 matching over 9 bases. With 7 bases clipped from V and 10 bases from J, the junction kept 14 bases outside the gene matches. There are 15 residues in the CDR3. In germline, CDR1 is SGHVS, CDR2 FQNEAQ. The CDR3 region is CASIPERLAGREQFF. The CDR3 bases are TGTGCCAGCATCCCGGAGCGGCTAGCGGGGAGGGAGCAGTTCTTC.

This clone has only a few counts. The chain links TRBV5-6 to TRBJ1-1; D remains unclear. The V gene lost 1 base and the J gene lost 7 bases, with 11 bases spanning the gap. Germline loops: CDR1 SGHDT, CDR2 YYEEEE. CDR3 size: 13 residues. The CDR3 region is CASSLFSGGEAFF. For the CDR3, the DNA is TGTGCCAGCAGCTTGTTCTCGGGTGGTGAAGCTTTCTTT.

V usage is TRBV6-6 and J usage is TRBJ1-2; D not resolved. This CDR3 is built from 10 residues. The V and J ends lost 8 bases and 8 bases respectively, with 9 bases between them. CDR1 and CDR2 from the germline V gene are MNHNY and SVGAGI (reference sequence). The CDR3 sequence: CASSSGGYTF. The CDR3 region has the DNA TGTGCCAGCTCATCAGGCGGCTACACCTTC.

The CDR3 DNA sequence: TGTGCCAGCAGCTGGGGAGGGGCCACATACGAGCAGTACTTC. It translates to CASSWGGATYEQYF. V usage is TRBV5-6 and J usage is TRBJ2-7; TRBD2 matches 7 bases. After removal of 3 bases from V and 4 bases from J, the junction contained 7 bases not matched to a gene. The CDR3 covers 14 residues. CDR1 SGHDT and CDR2 YYEEEE come from the germline V gene.